This TCR beta chain was identified in a study of CD8 T cells in Susac syndrome. Reverse transcription used about 0.45 to 1 ug RNA and random hexamers. TCRdb redid the calling of the immunoSEQ multiplex PCR reads with MiXCR, one entry per CDR3 protein. Among about 140,000 distinct CDR3 sequences, approximately 95% were seen once, and the ten largest hold 0.14%. This CDR3 has 15 residues. Germline V gene lookup returns CDR1 SGDLS and CDR2 YYNGEE. The germline V and J ends were trimmed by 0 bases and 3 bases, with 7 bases remaining between them. The sample was CD4+ T cells from PBMCs. The origin of this receptor is a human donor with Susac syndrome. The V call is TRBV9, the J call TRBJ1-6, with no clear D. The chain's CDR3 is CASSVGPGYNSPLHF. The DNA of the CDR3 is TGTGCCAGCAGCGTAGGCCCAGGCTATAATTCACCCCTCCACTTT.